This T cell receptor beta chain was captured in a study of graft-versus-host responses after intestinal transplantation. Study results and limitations: In recipient marrow, GvH clones were found, and some appeared first in ileum or blood. Where graft-donor T cell macrochimerism was present, patients had high graft-versus-host to host-versus-graft clonal ratios in allografts.

On this clone: What it recognizes is unknown.

Germline V CDR1 and CDR2: SGHDT, YYEEEE. Trimming removed 0 bases at V and 1 base at J, with 7 bases between. CDR3 size: 14 residues. Generated by immunoSEQ multiplex PCR, the TCRdb table keeps only in-frame clones and is missing some. The sample shows almost 40,000 clones, more than 90% of them seen only once. Here the sequenced sample was unstimulated CD8+ T cells sorted from spleen or lymph node cells, taken before transplant. This receptor was identified in a human donor who was the organ donor for an intestinal transplant. The rearrangement links TRBV5-6 to TRBJ1-1; no definite D call. DNA for the CDR3: TGTGCCAGCAGCTTGGGGCAGTGGAACACTGAAGCTTTCTTT. Translating gives CASSLGQWNTEAFF.